The 9 T cell receptor beta chains in this list originate from one sample, sequenced in a study of cytomegalovirus exposure and HLA in healthy donors. PCR involved 60 Vbeta and 13 Jbeta primers. Sequencing was performed with immunoSEQ multiplex PCR; in TCRdb, only in-frame clones are kept and a portion is missing. The sample has 130,000 or so clones, roughly 70% seen once. Sequenced: PBMCs. The receptors were gathered from a woman aged 40-49 years in good health and CMV-seropositive.

The table lists this clone with a count of one. The chain carries TRBV27 and TRBJ2-1, with TRBD1 as a possible D gene (5 bases). Germline CDR1 MNHEY, CDR2 SMNVEV (reference sequence). The CDR3 has 13 residues. V dropped 5 bases and J dropped 8 bases, with 13 bases sitting between them. Here the CDR3 reads CASSRQSLDEQFF. Here the CDR3 DNA reads TGTGCCAGCAGTAGACAGTCCCTTGATGAGCAGTTCTTC.

This clone was found once. This chain connects TRBV10-2 to TRBJ1-1; 9 nucleotides line up with TRBD1. The CDR3 sequence is 16 residues long. Germline V gene sequence: CDR1 WSHSY, CDR2 SAAADI. V lost 0 bases to trimming and J lost 6 bases; unmatched junction nucleotides: 8. Written as DNA, the CDR3 is TGCGCCAGCAGTGAGTCGACAGGGGGTCGGACCGCTGAAGCTTTCTTT. This sequence encodes CASSESTGGRTAEAFF.

This clone was recorded only once. The J gene is TRBJ1-3, the V gene TRBV2; no definite D call. Germline-derived CDR1 and CDR2 are SNHLY and FYNNEI. CDR3 length: 14 amino acids. The CDR3 region has the DNA TGTGCTACGGAACTAGGCCGGTCCGGAAACACCATATATTTT. This encodes CATELGRSGNTIYF.

This sequence joins TRBV10-3 and TRBJ1-5, with D perhaps TRBD1 (5 bases). Trimming took off 3 bases at V and 2 bases at J, with 5 bases between the two ends. The CDR3 runs to 13 residues. The V gene's germline CDR1 is ENHRY and CDR2 SYGVKD. The DNA for the CDR3 is TGTGCCATCAGTGACAGGGGCAATCAGCCCCAGCATTTT. It codes for CAISDRGNQPQHF.

The V call is TRBV28, the J call TRBJ2-5; 7 positions agree with TRBD1. Trimming cost V 6 bases and J 6 bases; bases outside gene matches: 10. The CDR3 has 14 residues. The germline gives CDR1 MDHEN, CDR2 SYDVKM. For the CDR3, the DNA is TGTGCCAGCAGCCCCCGACAGGGTAGTCAGACCCAGTACTTC. It is translated as CASSPRQGSQTQYF. Drawing the rest from reference TRBV28 and TRBJ2-5, the complete variable domain is DVKVTQSSRYLVKRTGEKVFLECVQDMDHENMFWYRQDPGLGLRLIYFSYDVKMKEKGDIPEGYSVSREKKERFSLILESASTNQTSMYLCASSPRQGSQTQYFGPGTRLLVL.

This clone occurred once. The chain links TRBV6-5 to TRBJ2-5, with 9 bases that match TRBD1. V lost 2 bases, J lost 2 bases, and 3 bases stayed unmatched. The V gene's germline CDR1 is MNHEY and CDR2 SVGAGI. The CDR3 spans 15 residues. The DNA of the CDR3 is TGTGCCAGCAGTTACGGGACAGGGCTACAAGAGACCCAGTACTTC. Translated, it gives CASSYGTGLQETQYF.

This chain joins TRBV5-6 and TRBJ1-2, with TRBD1 identical over 10 bases. In germline, CDR1 is SGHDT, CDR2 YYEEEE. This CDR3 region has 15 residues. After removal of 3 bases from V and 0 bases from J, the junction contained 2 bases not matched to a gene. CDR3 in amino acids: CASSYGTGANYGYTF. CDR3 in DNA: TGTGCCAGCAGCTACGGGACAGGGGCTAACTATGGCTACACCTTC. Variable domain in full (rest from reference TRBV5-6 and TRBJ1-2): DAGVTQSPTHLIKTRGQQVTLRCSPKSGHDTVSWYQQALGQGPQFIFQYYEEEERQRGNFPDRFSGHQFPNYSSELNVNALLLGDSALYLCASSYGTGANYGYTFGSGTRLTVV.

This chain connects TRBV14 to TRBJ1-1, with D possibly being TRBD1 (6 bases). Germline V gene lookup returns CDR1 SGHDN and CDR2 FVKESK. Trimming stripped 5 bases from V and 11 bases from J, with 18 bases between. CDR3 size: 13 residues. The CDR3 sequence is CASSTGLLSGAFF. DNA of the CDR3: TGTGCCAGCAGCACAGGGCTCTTATCCGGGGCTTTCTTT. Together with reference TRBV14 and TRBJ1-1, the CDR3 gives the full variable domain: EAGVTQFPSHSVIEKGQTVTLRCDPISGHDNLYWYRRVMGKEIKFLLHFVKESKQDESGMPNNRFLAERTGGTYSTLKVQPAELEDSGVYFCASSTGLLSGAFFGQGTRLTVV.

This clone was observed a few times. The V and J genes are TRBV18 and TRBJ1-1, with TRBD1 matching 7 bases. V dropped 3 bases and J dropped 4; count of bases not matched to a gene: 5. This CDR3 is built from 14 residues. The germline gives CDR1 KGHSH, CDR2 LQKENI. The CDR3 is CASSPNYRGTEAFF. In DNA form, the CDR3 reads TGTGCCAGCTCACCGAATTACAGGGGCACTGAAGCTTTCTTT.